Listed below are T cell receptor beta chains from one sample, sequenced in a study of beta chain features in type 1 diabetes. Sequencing was performed with immunoSEQ multiplex PCR; in TCRdb, only in-frame clones are kept and a portion is missing. Among 900,000 or so clones listed, about a sixth were seen once. The sequencing input was naive CD4+ T cells from blood. Receptor source: a woman under 30 in good health. Both conserved end residues are part of each CDR3. Each record gives: D gene, J gene, clone size, CDR3 length, V gene, CDR3 DNA, CDR3 protein. The D gene is left open where the match is weak. Size tells how often a clone was seen (once, few, many) or the class of an expanded clone, and some rows leave it out.

TRBD2	TRBJ2-3	.	15	TRBV7-2	TGTGCCAGCAGCTTAGCGCGGGGGGACACAGATACGCAGTATTTT	CASSLARGDTDTQYF
TRBD1	TRBJ1-1	.	14	TRBV18	TGTGCCAGCTCCGGACAGGGAGTGTACACTGAAGCTTTCTTT	CASSGQGVYTEAFF
.	TRBJ1-4	few	16	TRBV18	TGTGCCAGCTCACTCCTACCTTTGCGACTGGATGAAAAACTGTTTTTT	CASSLLPLRLDEKLFF
.	TRBJ1-1	few	13	TRBV7-3	TGTGCCAGCAGCACCGGGACGGCCACTGAAGCTTTCTTT	CASSTGTATEAFF
.	TRBJ2-7	few	21	TRBV21-1	TGTGCCAGCAGCGTGTGTCAGGAACAGGGCGGTGCCTCGGTAAGCTCCTACGAGCAGTACTTC	CASSVCQEQGGASVSSYEQYF
.	TRBJ2-5	.	14	TRBV5-4	TGTGCCAGCAGCTTGGCTACCAAACAAGAGACCCAGTACTTC	CASSLATKQETQYF
.	TRBJ2-6	.	14	TRBV2	TGTGCCAGCAGTGCAGGATCCGGGGCCAACGTCCTGACTTTC	CASSAGSGANVLTF
.	TRBJ2-2	.	12	TRBV7-2	TGTGCCAGCAGCTTTATGACACAGGGCCCGTTTTTT	CASSFMTQGPFF
.	TRBJ1-5	.	18	TRBV25-1	TGTGCCAGCAAGAAGAATGGCGTGCAGAGTTTTAGCGGGCAGCCCCAGCATTTT	CASKKNGVQSFSGQPQHF
.	TRBJ2-2	few	17	TRBV27	TGTGCCAGCAGTTTAAGGCACAGGAGAGGTTGGACCGGGGAGCTGTTTTTT	CASSLRHRRGWTGELFF
.	TRBJ2-7	few	13	TRBV6-6	TGTGCCAGCAGTTACCACTACTCCTACGAGCAGTACTTC	CASSYHYSYEQYF
.	TRBJ1-3	.	13	TRBV28	TGTGCCAGCAGCACCCCGGTTTCGAACACCATATATTTT	CASSTPVSNTIYF
.	TRBJ1-4	.	15	TRBV18	TGTGCCAGCTCACCTTACGCCGGGAGCGATGAAAAACTGTTTTTT	CASSPYAGSDEKLFF
.	TRBJ1-2	.	13	TRBV12-5	TGTGCTAGTGGGCTATCCAGGGCTTCTGGCTACACCTTC	CASGLSRASGYTF
.	TRBJ1-3	.	14	TRBV19	TGTGCCAGTAGTTCTGGGAGCTCTGGAAACACCATATATTTT	CASSSGSSGNTIYF
TRBD2	TRBJ2-7	few	16	TRBV6-1	TGTGCCAGCAGTGCATACCTAGCGGGAGGGGAGTACGAGCAGTACTTC	CASSAYLAGGEYEQYF
.	TRBJ2-7	.	11	TRBV20-1	TGCAGTGCACCAAGTTCCTACGAGCAGTACTTC	CSAPSSYEQYF
.	TRBJ2-2	few	16	TRBV10-3	TGTGCCTCGGGCATAGCACCTGGCAGAGGGACCGGGGAGCTGTTTTTT	CASGIAPGRGTGELFF
.	TRBJ2-7	.	12	TRBV28	TGTGCCAGCAGCTTCAGCCGGTACGAGCAGTACTTC	CASSFSRYEQYF
TRBD1	TRBJ2-5	.	16	TRBV11-2	TGTGCCAGCAGCTTAGGGACAGGGTATCGCCAAGAGACCCAGTACTTC	CASSLGTGYRQETQYF
.	TRBJ2-7	.	13	TRBV11-2	TGTGCCAGCAGCCCTCTAAGCAGTTACGAGCAGTACTTC	CASSPLSSYEQYF
.	TRBJ2-1	.	11	TRBV5-1	TGCGCCAGCAGCTTTCGCCATGAGCAGTTCTTC	CASSFRHEQFF
.	TRBJ2-5	few	15	TRBV7-2	TGTGCCAGCAGCCCGCGGTTTGGGCTCGGGGGGACCCAGTACTTC	CASSPRFGLGGTQYF
.	TRBJ1-1	few	14	TRBV25-1	TGTGCCAGCAGTGACTCCCGGACGTACACTGAAGCTTTCTTT	CASSDSRTYTEAFF
.	TRBJ2-3	many	11	TRBV7-9	TGTGCCAGCAGTCAGCAAGATACGCAGTATTTT	CASSQQDTQYF
TRBD1	TRBJ1-2	few	14	TRBV18	TGTGCCAGCTCACCGGGACAGGGACCGGGTGGCTACACCTTC	CASSPGQGPGGYTF
TRBD2	TRBJ2-1	few	14	TRBV11-3	TGTGCCAGCAGCACTAGCGAGACCTACAATGAGCAGTTCTTC	CASSTSETYNEQFF
TRBD1	TRBJ1-5	few	16	TRBV5-1	TGCGCCAGCAGCCCGGGGGACAGAGAGCACTATCAGCCCCAGCATTTT	CASSPGDREHYQPQHF
.	TRBJ1-1	.	14	TRBV7-9	TGTGCCAGCAGCTTAGCGCGATTCGTGGGTAAGGCTTTCTTT	CASSLARFVGKAFF
.	TRBJ1-1	few	16	TRBV7-9	TGTGCCAGCAGCTTAATCCCGGAGACAGATAACACTGAAGCTTTCTTT	CASSLIPETDNTEAFF
.	TRBJ2-3	.	15	TRBV4-2	TGTGCCAGCAGCCAAGAAGAGGACGCTTTAGATACGCAGTATTTT	CASSQEEDALDTQYF
TRBD2	TRBJ2-5	.	14	TRBV2	TGTGCCAGCAGGGCTCTAGCGGGAGGAGAGACCCAGTACTTC	CASRALAGGETQYF
TRBD1	TRBJ1-5	.	15	TRBV28	TGTGCCAGCAGACTTTCTGGACAGGGCTCTCAGCCCCAGCATTTT	CASRLSGQGSQPQHF
.	TRBJ1-2	.	15	TRBV6-6	TGTGCCAGCAGTTACGGTACAGGGACGGTGAATGGCTACACCTTC	CASSYGTGTVNGYTF
TRBD1	TRBJ1-5	few	14	TRBV10-3	TGTGCCACCTCACAGGGGGCCGGCAATCAGCCCCAGCATTTT	CATSQGAGNQPQHF
TRBD2	TRBJ2-7	few	15	TRBV7-2	TGTGCCAGCAGCCAGGGACTAGCGGGATACTACGAGCAGTACTTC	CASSQGLAGYYEQYF
.	TRBJ2-7	few	13	TRBV28	TGTGCCAGCAGTTTTGACAACTCCTACGAGCAGTACTTC	CASSFDNSYEQYF
.	TRBJ2-2	.	15	TRBV5-1	TGCGCCAGCAGCCTTACGGCGGGATGGACCGGGGAGCTGTTTTTT	CASSLTAGWTGELFF
TRBD1	TRBJ1-2	.	14	TRBV9	TGTGCCAGCAGCGCCCTCGGGACAGCCTATGGCTACACCTTC	CASSALGTAYGYTF
.	TRBJ2-5	.	13	TRBV2	TGTGCCAGCATGCGGGGTCCGCGTCAGGAGCAGTACTTC	CASMRGPRQEQYF
.	TRBJ2-5	few	16	TRBV21-1	TGTGCCAGCCTCCCTGACACACAGGGGGTTTTAGAGACCCAGTACTTC	CASLPDTQGVLETQYF
.	TRBJ1-1	.	15	TRBV4-3	TGCGCCAGCAGCCCCCGGGTGTTCGGGAACACTGAAGCTTTCTTT	CASSPRVFGNTEAFF
.	TRBJ2-4	few	13	TRBV28	TGTGCCAGCAGACTCGACGGTGACTCCATTCAGTACTTC	CASRLDGDSIQYF
TRBD2	TRBJ2-7	.	15	TRBV19	TGTGCCAGTAGTATTTGGGCTAGCGGTACCTACGAGCAGTACTTC	CASSIWASGTYEQYF
.	TRBJ2-7	.	12	TRBV11-2	TGTGCCAGCAGCTTAGGCGACTACGAGCAGTACTTC	CASSLGDYEQYF
TRBD1	TRBJ2-1	few	16	TRBV7-2	TGTGCCAGCAGCTTAGGTGCGGGACAGGGAATTTCGGTTAGGTTCTTC	CASSLGAGQGISVRFF
.	TRBJ2-2	.	12	TRBV28	TGTGCCAGCAGTTCGTACACCGGGGAGCTGTTTTTT	CASSSYTGELFF
.	TRBJ2-3	.	13	TRBV7-2	TGTGCCAGCAGCGAACAGGGAAGTGATACGCAGTATTTT	CASSEQGSDTQYF
.	TRBJ2-1	.	15	TRBV10-3	TGTGCCATCAGTAACCCCGGGACTTCGCAGAGTGAGCAGTTCTTC	CAISNPGTSQSEQFF
TRBD2	TRBJ2-4	.	18	TRBV6-1	TGTGCCAGCAGTGGACTCAAGGGAGGCGGGAGGATAAAAAACATTCAGTACTTC	CASSGLKGGGRIKNIQYF
TRBD2	TRBJ2-7	few	14	TRBV5-1	TGCGCCAGCTCGACTAGCGGGAGCTCCTACGAGCAGTACTTC	CASSTSGSSYEQYF
TRBD2	TRBJ2-1	.	18	TRBV4-3	TGCGCCAGCAGCCCACACGTAACGACTAGCGGGAGGACCAATGAGCAGTTCTTC	CASSPHVTTSGRTNEQFF
.	TRBJ1-2	.	16	TRBV15	TGTGCCACCAGCAGAGATCTTATGGCAGGACCGGATGGCTACACCTTC	CATSRDLMAGPDGYTF